The clone carrying this TCR beta chain was seen a single time. The antigen is undetermined. This sample was taken from a study of Ad26.COV2.S vaccination and SARS-CoV-2 variants. On the study more broadly: Intramuscular Ad26.COV2.S doses were given once or twice, 56 days apart. Study-level findings and limits: Researchers cautioned that TCR breadth and depth analyses may have underestimated total T cell responses.

Stated treatment: roughly 20 received Ad26.COV2.S at low or high dose, single or two shots; 5 received placebo; per-sample allocation not given. Vaccine and placebo recipients were sampled on day 63 after the first injection. Germline V gene lookup returns CDR1 WNHNN and CDR2 SYGVQD (reference sequence). The CDR3 has 13 residues. Trimming took off 5 bases at V and 0 bases at J, with 8 bases between the two ends. The protocol was immunoSEQ multiplex PCR, while the TCRdb copy is restricted to in-frame clones and leaves out a portion. In the table there are hundreds of thousands of clones, around 89% of which are singletons.

This receptor was obtained from a person aged 18-65 years who received the Ad26.COV2.S COVID-19 vaccine or a placebo. Sequenced material: peripheral blood, taken in a trial of Ad26.COV2.S vaccine versus placebo. The rearrangement uses TRBV10-1 and TRBJ2-7; tentative D call: TRBD1 (6 bases). The CDR3 nucleotides read TGCGCCAGCAGTAGGGACATCTCCTACGAGCAGTACTTC. Its protein is CASSRDISYEQYF.